This T cell receptor (beta chain) was recovered during a study of T cell repertoires in cytomegalovirus infection. Study overall: Well-studied HLA-B-restricted epitopes and recently identified HLA-C-restricted epitopes of CMV were both used in the study.

TCRdb processed the reads anew with MiXCR; each CDR3 protein has one entry. The data contain roughly 200,000 distinct CDR3 sequences, about 38% of them singletons. In regard to this clonotype: Its antigen is not known.

This TCR derives from a human donor in good health (CMV status not recorded). Some clones in this sample may be carry-over from other donors' samples. The material was CD8+ T cells from cultured PBMCs, obtained from culture after CMV antigen stimulation.

The CDR3 DNA sequence: TGCGCCAGCAGCCCCTTTCCACAGCAGAACTACAATGAGCAGTTCTTC. It codes for CASSPFPQQNYNEQFF. The gene calls are TRBV4-1 and TRBJ2-1; D unclear. The CDR3 is 16 residues long. Germline CDR1 and CDR2: MGHRA and YSYEKL. Trimming left V 4 bases short and J 3 bases short, with 16 bases between.